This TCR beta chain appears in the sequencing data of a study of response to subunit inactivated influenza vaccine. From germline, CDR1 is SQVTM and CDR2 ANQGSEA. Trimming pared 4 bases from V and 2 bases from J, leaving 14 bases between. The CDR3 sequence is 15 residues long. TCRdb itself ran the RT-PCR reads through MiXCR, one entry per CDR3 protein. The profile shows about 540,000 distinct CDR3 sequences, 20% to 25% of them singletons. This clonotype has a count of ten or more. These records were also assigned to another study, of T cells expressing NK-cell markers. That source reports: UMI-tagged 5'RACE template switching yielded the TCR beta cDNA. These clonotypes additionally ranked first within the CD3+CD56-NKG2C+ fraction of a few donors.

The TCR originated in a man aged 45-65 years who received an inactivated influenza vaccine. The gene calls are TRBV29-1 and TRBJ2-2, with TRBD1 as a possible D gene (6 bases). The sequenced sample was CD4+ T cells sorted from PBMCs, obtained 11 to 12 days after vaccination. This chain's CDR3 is CSVGRGTPNTGELFF. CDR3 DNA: TGCAGCGTTGGAAGGGGGACACCTAACACCGGGGAGCTGTTTTTT.